This T cell receptor beta chain was observed in a study of blood T cell repertoires in COVID-19. Study context: Some COVID-19 samples were acute and others convalescent; all came from the United States, Italy and Spain. Nucleic acid was either cDNA or gDNA, and it came from T cells, B-cell-depleted T cells, or PBMCs.

Per the original methods: Reference gene primer amplification yielded estimated nucleated cell counts. Here immunoSEQ multiplex PCR was the method, and the copy in TCRdb shows in-frame clones only, minus some. D and trimming come from the DNA, and the V and J calls and clone size come from that table. This sample yields 140,000 or so clones, of which about four fifths are seen a single time; around 5% belongs to the top ten. CDR1 is MRHNA, CDR2 SNTAGT, per germline. This CDR3 is 20 amino acids long. V lost 10 bases to trimming and J lost 1 base; unmatched junction nucleotides: 21. It was during active infection that Seattle patients were enrolled and then longitudinally followed.

The clonotype originates from a woman in her 70s with COVID-19, enrolled during active disease. This rearrangement joins TRBV6-4 to TRBJ2-3; 12 nucleotides line up with TRBD2. The sequencing sample was made of peripheral blood. The CDR3 DNA reads as TGTGCCACCAAACCCGGGGCTAGCGGGGGGGAGGGTTTGGGCACAGATACGCAGTATTTT. Protein: CATKPGASGGEGLGTDTQYF.